Described below is a single T cell receptor beta chain sequence and its context. Method: immunoSEQ multiplex PCR; TCRdb's copy keeps in-frame clones and lacks some. The data show about 180,000 clones, around 83% seen once. The record originates from a study of blood T cell repertoires in COVID-19. Between the trimmed V and J ends, which lost 1 base and 0 bases, there was a span of 4 bases. Germline CDR1 and CDR2: SGHAT and FQNNGV. This CDR3 region has 15 residues. The V and J genes are TRBV11-2 and TRBJ1-6; D is undetermined. The sequence was collected from a woman aged 25 to 39 with active or convalescent COVID-19. Sequencing was done on a sample of peripheral blood. The CDR3 coding sequence is TGTGCCAGCAGCTTAGTGAGCTCCTATAATTCACCCCTCCACTTT. It specifies CASSLVSSYNSPLHF. The full variable domain, its missing parts supplied by reference TRBV11-2 and TRBJ1-6, is EAGVAQSPRYKIIEKRQSVAFWCNPISGHATLYWYQQILGQGPKLLIQFQNNGVVDDSQLPKDRFSAERLKGVDSTLKIQPAKLEDSAVYLCASSLVSSYNSPLHFGNGTRLTVT.